This entry lists 24 T cell receptor beta chains sequenced from one sample in a study. MiXCR, applied by TCRdb to the 5' RACE reads, yields one record per CDR3 protein. The sample has tens of thousands of distinct CDR3 sequences; around 22% are singletons. Sequencing was performed on memory CD4+ T cells sorted from blood. Subset reported: memory CD4+ T cells, CD4+CD45RO+CD25-. The receptors derive from a female donor with breast cancer.

In this sample, this clonotype turned up many times. CDR3 bases: TGTGCCAGCAGCCTTCGGGACGGACAAGAGACCCAGTACTTC. This translates into CASSLRDGQETQYF. The chain combines TRBV7-9 with TRBJ2-5; TRBD1 or TRBD2 may be the D gene (5 bases each). Germline values: CDR1 SEHNR, CDR2 FQNEAQ (reference sequence). This CDR3 is 14 amino acids long. V was cut by 5 bases and J by 2 bases, with 12 bases left in between.

This clonotype was seen at least ten times. The V call is TRBV7-9, the J call TRBJ2-3, with TRBD2 identical over 8 bases. CDR1 is SEHNR and CDR2 is FQNEAQ in the germline V gene (reference sequence). CDR3 size: 14 residues. V lost 7 bases, J lost 4 bases, and 7 bases stayed unmatched. Here the CDR3 DNA reads TGTGCCAGCACTCGGGAGGGCAGAGCAGATACGCAGTATTTT. As protein: CASTREGRADTQYF.

This chain joins TRBV5-1 and TRBJ2-7, with unresolved D. The germline gives CDR1 SGHRS, CDR2 YFSETQ. The CDR3 sequence is 13 residues long. The V and J ends lost 1 base and 6 bases respectively, with 11 bases between them. The CDR3 bases are TGCGCCAGCAGCTTGTGGAGAGAGAGCGAGCAGTACTTC. This translates into CASSLWRESEQYF.

This clonotype is medium-sized by share. The chain carries TRBV4-1 and TRBJ2-7; D is perhaps TRBD2 (5 bases). The germline CDR1 and CDR2 sequences are MGHRA and YSYEKL. The CDR3 has 16 residues. Trimming stripped 4 bases from V and 4 bases from J, with 20 bases between. This chain's CDR3 is CASSLQADSSGYEQYF. In DNA, the CDR3 is TGCGCCAGCAGCCTCCAAGCGGACTCCTCGGGGTACGAGCAGTACTTC.

This clonotype is categorized as medium-sized (0.01 to 0.1%). V gene TRBV4-1 combines with J gene TRBJ2-5, with TRBD1 identical over 12 bases. The junction had 5 bases not matched to a gene; V was cut back by 2 bases and J by 4 bases. This CDR3 contains 16 residues. Germline lookup yields CDR1 MGHRA and CDR2 YSYEKL. CDR3: CASSQPGQGASETQYF. CDR3 DNA sequence: TGCGCCAGCAGCCAACCGGGACAGGGGGCTTCAGAGACCCAGTACTTC.

This chain connects TRBV7-9 to TRBJ1-6; D is undetermined. Between the trimmed V and J ends, which lost 2 bases and 7 bases, there was a span of 12 bases. This CDR3 has 15 residues. The germline CDR1 and CDR2 sequences are SEHNR and FQNEAQ (reference sequence). The CDR3 here is CASSLSVGINSPLHF. The DNA of the CDR3 is TGTGCCAGCAGCTTATCGGTGGGCATAAATTCACCCCTCCACTTT.

This clonotype was counted only a few times. V usage is TRBV6-5 and J usage is TRBJ1-1; 7 nucleotides match TRBD1. V shed 4 bases, J shed 3 bases, and the junction held 5 bases outside the gene matches. The germline V gene encodes CDR1 MNHEY and CDR2 SVGAGI. The CDR3 contains 14 residues. The CDR3 nucleotides read TGTGCCAGCAGTTCAGGGGGGGCGGACACTGAAGCTTTCTTT. Its translation: CASSSGGADTEAFF.

This clonotype was recorded many times. This rearrangement joins TRBV30 to TRBJ1-1; unclear D gene. V was pared by 2 bases and J by 3 bases, with 7 bases between. CDR1 is GTSNPN and CDR2 is SVGIG in the germline V gene (reference sequence). The CDR3 runs 12 residues. The CDR3: CAWSTMHTEAFF. DNA of the CDR3: TGTGCCTGGAGTACGATGCACACTGAAGCTTTCTTT.

This rearrangement joins TRBV28 to TRBJ2-7; D perhaps matches TRBD2 (5 bases). Germline lookup yields CDR1 MDHEN and CDR2 SYDVKM. The CDR3 totals 14 residues. V was shortened by 2 bases and J by 2 bases, with 10 bases between the two germline ends. CDR3 DNA sequence: TGTGCCAGCAGTTTAATCGGGGAGCCCTACGAGCAGTACTTC. Amino acids: CASSLIGEPYEQYF.

The chain links TRBV7-9 to TRBJ2-3; D is unresolved. Germline V gives CDR1 SEHNR, CDR2 FQNEAQ (reference sequence). The CDR3 has 11 residues. V shed 5 bases and J shed 5 bases, with 5 bases lying between them. CDR3 in amino acids: CASSPRDTQYF. CDR3 coding DNA: TGTGCCAGCAGCCCCAGAGATACGCAGTATTTT.

The V call is TRBV6-6, the J call TRBJ2-5; possibly TRBD1 or TRBD2 for D (5 bases each). The length of the CDR3 is 15 residues. V was pared by 0 bases and J by 5 bases, with 13 bases between. Per the germline V gene, CDR1 is MNHNY and CDR2 is SVGAGI (reference sequence). DNA of the CDR3: TGTGCCAGCAGTTACTCGATTGAGGGGCGGGAGACCCAGTACTTC. Its protein is CASSYSIEGRETQYF.

This clonotype has a handful of counts. This rearrangement joins TRBV5-4 to TRBJ2-3; perhaps TRBD2 as D (6 bases). Per the germline V gene, CDR1 is SGHNT and CDR2 is YYREEE (reference sequence). The CDR3 runs 16 residues. The germline V and J ends were trimmed by 1 base and 0 bases, with 12 bases remaining between them. CDR3 amino acids: CASSLRGLASTDTQYF. The CDR3 DNA reads TGTGCCAGCAGCTTGAGAGGGCTAGCGAGCACAGATACGCAGTATTTT.

This clonotype was recorded at least ten times. This chain uses TRBV28 with TRBJ1-5; D possibly corresponds to TRBD1 (6 bases). CDR1 and CDR2 from the germline V gene are MDHEN and SYDVKM. The CDR3 sequence is 14 residues long. V was clipped by 5 bases and J by 6 bases, with 14 bases between them. The CDR3 loop reads CASSEYRVSQPQHF. For the CDR3, the DNA is TGTGCCAGCAGTGAATACAGGGTTAGTCAGCCCCAGCATTTT.

As regards this clonotype: A much larger clone is a single base away; this may be a read error. The chain joins TRBV7-9 to TRBJ1-1; D remains ambiguous. Germline loops: CDR1 SEHNR, CDR2 FQNEAQ (reference sequence). The CDR3 length is 14 residues. The DNA for the CDR3 is TGTACCAGCAGCTTCGAGGGATGGGTCACTGAAGCTTTCTTT. Encoded protein: CTSSFEGWVTEAFF.

This chain uses TRBV14 with TRBJ2-1; perhaps D is TRBD1 or TRBD2 (5 bases each). Germline V lookup: CDR1 SGHDN, CDR2 FVKESK. V shed 0 bases and J shed 8 bases, with 14 bases lying between them. There are 15 residues in the CDR3. This CDR3 reads CASSQESNRGDEQFF. CDR3 DNA: TGTGCCAGCAGCCAAGAGTCGAATCGAGGGGATGAGCAGTTCTTC.

This clonotype has just a few counts. The chain carries TRBV5-1 and TRBJ2-1, with 15 nucleotides matching TRBD2. Per germline, CDR1 SGHRS and CDR2 YFSETQ. Trimming removed 0 bases from V and 5 bases from J; junction bases left unmatched: 3. This CDR3 contains 17 residues. The CDR3 DNA reads as TGCGCCAGCAGCTTGGGGACTAGCGGGGGGGAGGACAATGAGCAGTTCTTC. Its protein is CASSLGTSGGEDNEQFF.

This clonotype was seen more than once but under ten times. The chain employs TRBV12-3 or TRBV12-4 and TRBJ1-1; D ambiguous. This CDR3 spans 13 amino acids. The V end lost 10 bases, the J end lost 1 base, and 13 bases lay between the germline ends. Here the CDR3 DNA reads TGTGCCACCCGGTCGGCAGGGAACACTGAAGCTTTCTTT. As protein: CATRSAGNTEAFF.

Of note for this clonotype: A much larger clone sits a single nucleotide away, making a read error possible. The rearrangement uses TRBV6-1 and TRBJ2-1, with D possibly being TRBD2 (6 bases). Looked up from germline, CDR1 is MNHNS and CDR2 is SASEGT. This CDR3 has 14 residues. With 7 bases removed from V and 5 bases from J, the gap between germline ends came to 15 bases. The CDR3 DNA follows: TGTGCCAGCACCATGGGGCGCGGGGACAATGAGCAGTTCTTC. It translates to CASTMGRGDNEQFF.

The CDR3 region has the DNA TGTGCCAGCAGCTACTTTAGGGGAGATACGCAGTATTTT. It encodes CASSYFRGDTQYF. The V and J genes are TRBV7-2 and TRBJ2-3; perhaps TRBD1 as D (5 bases). Germline lookup yields CDR1 SGHTA and CDR2 FQGNSA. V dropped 4 bases and J dropped 5 bases, with 10 bases sitting between them. The CDR3 sequence is 13 residues long.

The V call is TRBV9, the J call TRBJ2-1, with a weak D call TRBD1 (6 bases). The V end was cut by 3 bases, the J end by 4 bases, with 17 bases between. Germline V gives CDR1 SGDLS, CDR2 YYNGEE. This CDR3 is 16 amino acids long. The CDR3 is CASSEGELFQYNEQFF. The DNA of the CDR3 is TGTGCCAGCAGCGAGGGGGAGCTCTTCCAATACAATGAGCAGTTCTTC.

A remark on this clonotype: A much larger clone lies one base from this, so it may be a read error. The V call is TRBV7-3, the J call TRBJ2-3; D unresolved. The CDR3 is 15 amino acids. Germline CDR1 and CDR2: SGHTA and FQGTGA. In DNA form, the CDR3 reads TGTGCCGGCAGCCCTCGACTGTCTAGCACAGATACGCAGTATTTT. It translates to CAGSPRLSSTDTQYF.

Regarding this clonotype: A much larger clone is a single base away; this may be a read error. V usage is TRBV6-5 and J usage is TRBJ1-6; the D is unclear. The germline CDR1 and CDR2 sequences are MNHEY and SVGAGI. This CDR3 comprises 14 residues. CDR3 sequence (DNA): TGTGCCAACAGTTACGGACCGACCGATTCACCCCTCCACTTT. This codes for CANSYGPTDSPLHF.

This clonotype was picked up many times. The V gene is TRBV7-9, the J gene TRBJ1-1; 7 bases fit TRBD1. V gave up 4 bases and J gave up 0 bases; unmatched junction bases: 5. This CDR3 has 15 residues. Germline values: CDR1 SEHNR, CDR2 FQNEAQ (reference sequence). The CDR3 loop reads CASSSRDSVNTEAFF. In DNA, the CDR3 is TGTGCCAGCAGCTCCCGGGACAGTGTGAACACTGAAGCTTTCTTT.

There are a few counts of this clonotype. The germline gene is not matched at one end of the junction; a read error may be the cause. The chain carries TRBV27 and TRBJ2-3, with D perhaps matching TRBD2 (6 bases). This CDR3 region has 14 residues. From germline, CDR1 is MNHEY and CDR2 SMNVEV (reference sequence). The CDR3 loop is CASTQGLGADTQYF. The CDR3 nucleotides are TGTGCCAGCACCCAGGGACTCGGCGCAGATACACAGTATTTT.